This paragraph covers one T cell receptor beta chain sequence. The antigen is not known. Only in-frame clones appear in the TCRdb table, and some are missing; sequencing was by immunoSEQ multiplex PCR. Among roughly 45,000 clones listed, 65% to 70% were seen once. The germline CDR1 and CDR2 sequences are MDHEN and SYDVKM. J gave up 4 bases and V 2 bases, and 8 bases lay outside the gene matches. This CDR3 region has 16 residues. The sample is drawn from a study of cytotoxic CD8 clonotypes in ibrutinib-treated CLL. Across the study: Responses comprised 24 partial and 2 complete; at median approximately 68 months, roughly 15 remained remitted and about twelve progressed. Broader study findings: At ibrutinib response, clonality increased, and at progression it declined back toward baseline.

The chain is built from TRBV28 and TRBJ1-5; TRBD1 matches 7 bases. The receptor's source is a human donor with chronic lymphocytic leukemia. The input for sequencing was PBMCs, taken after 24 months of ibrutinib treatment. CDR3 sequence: CASSLRPYRGNQPQHF. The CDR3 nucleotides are TGTGCCAGCAGTTTAAGACCTTACAGGGGAAATCAGCCCCAGCATTTT.